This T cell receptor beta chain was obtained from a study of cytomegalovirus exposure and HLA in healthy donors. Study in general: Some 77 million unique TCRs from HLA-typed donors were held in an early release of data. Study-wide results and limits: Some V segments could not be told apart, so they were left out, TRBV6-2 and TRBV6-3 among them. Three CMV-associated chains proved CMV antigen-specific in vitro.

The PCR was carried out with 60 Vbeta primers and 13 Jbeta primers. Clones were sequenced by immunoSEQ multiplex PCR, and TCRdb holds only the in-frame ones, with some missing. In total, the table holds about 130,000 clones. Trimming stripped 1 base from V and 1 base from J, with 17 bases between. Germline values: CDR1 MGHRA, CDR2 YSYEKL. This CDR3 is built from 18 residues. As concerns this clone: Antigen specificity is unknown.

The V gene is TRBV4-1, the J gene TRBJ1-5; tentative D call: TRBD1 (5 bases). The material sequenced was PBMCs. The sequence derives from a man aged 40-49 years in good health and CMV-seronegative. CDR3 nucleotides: TGCGCCAGCAGCCAAGTTATAGCAGGGCTTTTGAGCAATCAGCCCCAGCATTTT. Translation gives CASSQVIAGLLSNQPQHF.